This T cell receptor beta chain was observed in a study of shared clonotypes between healthy human individuals. The study's findings and limits: Among donors, clonotype sharing was expected to be affected by sequencing depth.

CD45RO-negative, CCR7-positively selected cells formed the naive CD8 fraction, excluding terminally differentiated effector memory CD45RA+ cells. This CDR3 has 13 residues. Germline assignment: CDR1 SNHLY and CDR2 FYNNEI. This table comes from immunoSEQ multiplex PCR, and its TCRdb copy is limited to in-frame clones, with some not included. Of under 700,000 clones in the sample, about 95% are singletons; the top ten hold 0.11%. This clone was detected only once. Antigen specificity is unknown. The sample was naive CD8+ T cells sorted from blood. This TCR was sampled from a woman in her thirties in good health. This sequence joins TRBV2 and TRBJ2-5, with 9 positions matching TRBD1. The last part of the DNA fits TRBJ2-7 better; the J call may be wrong. This chain's CDR3 is CASVGTGLYEQYF. Here the CDR3 DNA reads TGTGCCAGCGTCGGGACAGGGCTGTACGAGCAGTACTTC.